What follows are 23 T cell receptor beta chains derived from one specimen sequenced in a study of cytomegalovirus exposure and HLA in healthy donors. Amplification used 60 Vbeta primers and 13 Jbeta primers. Measured with immunoSEQ multiplex PCR; TCRdb has only the in-frame clones, and not every one. The sample gives under 200,000 clones, roughly 80% of which show up once; approximately 8% is in the top ten. The sequenced material came from PBMCs. Receptor source: a male donor in good health and CMV-seropositive.

The V and J genes are TRBV19 and TRBJ1-1; D not resolved. This CDR3 has 14 residues. Germline V gives CDR1 LNHDA, CDR2 SQIVND (reference sequence). Trimming removed 3 bases at V and 0 bases at J, with 8 bases between. The CDR3: CASSIGRVNTEAFF. The DNA of the CDR3 is TGTGCCAGTAGTATTGGGAGGGTGAACACTGAAGCTTTCTTT.

This chain links TRBV9 with TRBJ1-5; D perhaps matches TRBD1 (5 bases). The germline V gene encodes CDR1 SGDLS and CDR2 YYNGEE. This CDR3 region has 15 residues. V was trimmed by 0 bases and J by 3 bases, leaving 10 bases between them. CDR3 amino acids: CASSVGWGDNQPQHF. The CDR3 nucleotides read TGTGCCAGCAGCGTAGGATGGGGGGACAATCAGCCCCAGCATTTT.

V and J are TRBV27 and TRBJ1-2; tentative D call: TRBD1 (6 bases). V was pared by 2 bases and J by 0 bases, with 13 bases between. CDR1 MNHEY and CDR2 SMNVEV come from the germline V gene (reference sequence). This CDR3 is built from 16 residues. DNA for the CDR3: TGTGCCAGCAGTTTAAAAGGGGGGGGTACTAACTATGGCTACACCTTC. Translated, it gives CASSLKGGGTNYGYTF.

The genes are TRBV30 and TRBJ1-3; TRBD1 matches at 7 bases. The germline V gene has CDR1 GTSNPN and CDR2 SVGIG (reference sequence). V was clipped by 2 bases and J by 7 bases; unmatched bases: 8. The CDR3 is made up of 14 amino acids. The CDR3 spells CAWSPPDRVNTIYF. CDR3 DNA sequence: TGTGCCTGGAGTCCCCCCGACAGGGTGAACACCATATATTTT.

The rearrangement joins TRBV30 to TRBJ2-3; TRBD2 agrees at 10 bases. Germline lookup yields CDR1 GTSNPN and CDR2 SVGIG (reference sequence). V trimming: 0 bases; J trimming: 6 bases; junction bases outside the gene matches: 3. The CDR3 is made up of 14 amino acids. The CDR3 DNA reads TGTGCCTGGAGTGTATTAGCGGGGGGCGATACGCAGTATTTT. It encodes CAWSVLAGGDTQYF.

Here the CDR3 reads CAISETPQGPDTQYF. CDR3 sequence (DNA): TGTGCCATCAGTGAGACTCCACAGGGGCCAGATACGCAGTATTTT. The V gene is TRBV10-3, the J gene TRBJ2-3, with 7 bases matching TRBD1. The germline CDR1 and CDR2 sequences are ENHRY and SYGVKD. V gave up 2 bases and J gave up 4 bases; unmatched junction bases: 6. The CDR3 has 15 amino acids.

This clone was detected only once. The chain is built from TRBV11-2 and TRBJ2-7, with 8 bases matching TRBD2. Trimming removed 5 bases from V and 3 bases from J; junction bases left unmatched: 12. The CDR3 has 16 amino acids. Germline V gives CDR1 SGHAT, CDR2 FQNNGV. The CDR3 bases are TGTGCCAGCAGCCCCCATGTAGGTAGCGGGATCTACGAGCAGTACTTC. It codes for CASSPHVGSGIYEQYF.

The rearrangement links TRBV18 to TRBJ2-7; 8 nucleotides match TRBD1. CDR3 length equals 15 residues. V gave up 3 bases and J gave up 1 base; unmatched junction bases: 5. Germline CDR1 reads KGHSH; CDR2 reads LQKENI. CDR3 sequence reads: CASSPGTGTSYEQYF. CDR3 nucleotides: TGTGCCAGCTCACCCGGGACAGGTACTTCCTACGAGCAGTACTTC.

The chain employs TRBV4-1 and TRBJ2-7, with 9 bases that match TRBD1. Trimming cost V 5 bases and J 6 bases; bases outside gene matches: 2. This CDR3 is 12 amino acids long. Germline assignment: CDR1 MGHRA and CDR2 YSYEKL. The CDR3, as DNA: TGCGCCAGCAGCGCGACAGGGGGCGAGCAGTACTTC. Its protein product is CASSATGGEQYF.

The chain links TRBV6-1 to TRBJ2-3, with TRBD1 as a possible D gene (6 bases). This CDR3 spans 16 amino acids. The ends were cut back, 1 base at V and 5 bases at J, with 16 bases in the middle. The germline V gene has CDR1 MNHNS and CDR2 SASEGT. In DNA, the CDR3 is TGTGCCAGCAGTGAAGAAACAGGGTTCGGTCAAGATACGCAGTATTTT. Residues: CASSEETGFGQDTQYF.

Remarks on this clone: The same CDR3 also results from other DNA sequences found in this sample. CDR3 sequence: CASSQEAGGFDYGYTF. The CDR3, as DNA: TGCGCCAGCAGCCAAGAAGCAGGGGGCTTTGACTATGGCTACACCTTC. The chain is built from TRBV4-3 and TRBJ1-2; 8 bases map to TRBD1. The V gene's germline CDR1 is LGHNA and CDR2 YSLEER. With 0 bases clipped from V and 3 bases from J, the junction kept 6 bases outside the gene matches. This CDR3 comprises 16 residues.

V and J are TRBV5-4 and TRBJ2-5; 7 nucleotides agree with TRBD1. J lost 4 bases, V lost 0 bases, and 6 bases had no gene match. The length of the CDR3 is 15 residues. Germline V gene lookup returns CDR1 SGHNT and CDR2 YYREEE (reference sequence). The chain's CDR3 is CASSLDRGMVETQYF. The CDR3 DNA is TGTGCCAGCAGCTTGGACAGGGGTATGGTAGAGACCCAGTACTTC. The whole variable domain, filled in from reference TRBV5-4 and TRBJ2-5, reads ETGVTQSPTHLIKTRGQQVTLRCSSQSGHNTVSWYQQALGQGPQFIFQYYREEENGRGNFPPRFSGLQFPNYSSELNVNALELDDSALYLCASSLDRGMVETQYFGPGTRLLVL.

V and J are TRBV5-8 and TRBJ2-7; weak D call: TRBD1 (6 bases). The germline V gene encodes CDR1 SGHTS and CDR2 YDEGEE. Trimming took 1 base from V and 2 from J, leaving 13 bases between them. The CDR3 has 15 residues. The CDR3, as DNA: TGTGCCAGCAGCTTGAGGACAGCAGCAACCTACGAGCAGTACTTC. Translated, it gives CASSLRTAATYEQYF. Supplemented by reference TRBV5-8 and TRBJ2-7, the full variable domain reads EAGVTQSPTHLIKTRGQQATLRCSPISGHTSVYWYQQALGLGLQFLLWYDEGEERNRGNFPPRFSGRQFPNYSSELNVNALELEDSALYLCASSLRTAATYEQYFGPGTRLTVT.

The genes are TRBV27 and TRBJ2-2; TRBD2 matches 12 bases. The CDR3 contains 15 residues. Germline V lookup: CDR1 MNHEY, CDR2 SMNVEV (reference sequence). Trimming took 6 bases from V and 9 from J; bases not matched to a gene: 8. The CDR3 nucleotides read TGTGCCAGCAGCCTAGCGGGAGGGAAGGATTGGGAGCTGTTTTTT. Its translation: CASSLAGGKDWELFF.

This clone has just one count. This sequence joins TRBV10-2 and TRBJ2-1; weak D call: TRBD2 (5 bases). Trimming removed 4 bases at V and 12 bases at J, with 19 bases between. This CDR3 is built from 14 residues. The germline CDR1 and CDR2 sequences are WSHSY and SAAADI. CDR3 region: CASSVGNLMSGQFF. CDR3 nucleotides: TGCGCCAGCAGTGTGGGGAATCTGATGAGCGGGCAGTTCTTC.

This chain joins TRBV28 and TRBJ2-7; D might be TRBD1 (6 bases). CDR1 is MDHEN and CDR2 is SYDVKM in the germline V gene. The CDR3 runs 13 residues. V was pared by 6 bases and J by 2 bases, with 11 bases between. Here the CDR3 reads CASRRPGAYEQYF. In nucleotides, the CDR3 is TGTGCCAGCAGACGACCAGGGGCCTACGAGCAGTACTTC.

This chain uses TRBV30 with TRBJ1-5; 7 bases are a match to TRBD1. The CDR3 runs to 15 residues. V was pared by 5 bases and J by 3 bases, with 10 bases of the junction left unmatched. Germline V gene sequence: CDR1 GTSNPN, CDR2 SVGIG (reference sequence). The CDR3: CAWSGGSSVNQPQHF. The CDR3, as DNA: TGTGCCTGGTCAGGGGGATCCTCGGTCAATCAGCCCCAGCATTTT.

This chain connects TRBV5-6 to TRBJ2-2; 8 positions agree with TRBD1. The CDR3 is made up of 17 amino acids. Per the germline V gene, CDR1 is SGHDT and CDR2 is YYEEEE. V dropped 4 bases and J dropped 5; count of bases not matched to a gene: 13. CDR3 protein: CASSKSTGGGGTGELFF. The CDR3 DNA sequence: TGTGCCAGCAGCAAGTCCACAGGGGGAGGAGGAACCGGGGAGCTGTTTTTT.

V and J are TRBV14 and TRBJ1-1; 8 bases are shared with TRBD1. CDR3 length: 15 amino acids. Per germline, CDR1 SGHDN and CDR2 FVKESK. The V segment lost 5 bases and the J segment 4 bases; nucleotides outside the gene matches: 9. For the CDR3, the DNA is TGTGCCAGCAGCATCCGGACAGGGAGGAGCACTGAAGCTTTCTTT. Protein: CASSIRTGRSTEAFF.

The rearrangement uses TRBV27 and TRBJ1-5; 9 bases align to TRBD1. V shed 3 bases, J shed 5 bases, and the junction held 2 bases outside the gene matches. CDR1 and CDR2 from the germline V gene are MNHEY and SMNVEV (reference sequence). The CDR3 runs to 14 residues. The CDR3 DNA sequence: TGTGCCAGCAGTTTTAGACAGGGGGATCAGCCCCAGCATTTT. As protein: CASSFRQGDQPQHF.

The sample holds a few counts of this clone. The rearrangement links TRBV12-5 to TRBJ2-5; D possibly corresponds to TRBD2 (6 bases). V was clipped by 5 bases and J by 5 bases, with 9 bases between them. Germline V lookup: CDR1 LGHNT, CDR2 FRNRAP. This CDR3 region has 12 residues. This chain's CDR3 is CASGREWETQYF. CDR3 DNA: TGTGCTAGTGGTCGGGAGTGGGAGACCCAGTACTTC.

The V gene is TRBV28, the J gene TRBJ2-1; 8 nucleotides agree with TRBD1. CDR1 is MDHEN, CDR2 SYDVKM, per germline. The CDR3 has 14 residues. V lost 7 bases and J lost 6; bases outside the gene matches: 8. The CDR3 DNA sequence: TGTGCCAGCACCCAAGGACAGGGCGGCAATGAGCAGTTCTTC. It is translated as CASTQGQGGNEQFF. Using reference TRBV28 and TRBJ2-1 for the parts outside the CDR3, the full variable domain is DVKVTQSSRYLVKRTGEKVFLECVQDMDHENMFWYRQDPGLGLRLIYFSYDVKMKEKGDIPEGYSVSREKKERFSLILESASTNQTSMYLCASTQGQGGNEQFFGPGTRLTVL.

This chain links TRBV15 with TRBJ1-3; D call uncertain. The CDR3 has 15 residues. Germline loops: CDR1 LNHNV, CDR2 YYDKDF (reference sequence). The V and J ends lost 0 bases and 0 bases respectively, with 6 bases between them. The CDR3 coding sequence is TGTGCCACCAGCAGAGATTTCGGCTCTGGAAACACCATATATTTT. Its protein product is CATSRDFGSGNTIYF.